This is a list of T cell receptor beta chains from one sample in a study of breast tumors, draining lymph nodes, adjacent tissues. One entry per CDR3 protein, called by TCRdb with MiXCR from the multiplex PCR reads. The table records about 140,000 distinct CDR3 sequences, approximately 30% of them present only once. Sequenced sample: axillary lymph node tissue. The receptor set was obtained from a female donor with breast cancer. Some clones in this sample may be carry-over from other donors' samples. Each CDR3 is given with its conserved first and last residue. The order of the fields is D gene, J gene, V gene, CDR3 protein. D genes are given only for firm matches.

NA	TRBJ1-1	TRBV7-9	CASSLVGGGTEAFF
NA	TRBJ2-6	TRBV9	CAGSAGQGYNGGANVLTF
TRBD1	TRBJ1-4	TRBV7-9	CASGQGRTNEKLFF
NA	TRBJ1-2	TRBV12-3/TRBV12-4	CASRVDRHYGYTF
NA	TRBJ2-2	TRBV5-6	CASSLEAGDTGELFF
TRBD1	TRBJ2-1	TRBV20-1	CSAQRQGLGDNEQFF
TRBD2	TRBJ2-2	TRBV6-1	CASTRTSGTGELFF
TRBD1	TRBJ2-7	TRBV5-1	CASSFGTGAYEQYF
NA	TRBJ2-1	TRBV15	CATSSRRTLPLEQFF
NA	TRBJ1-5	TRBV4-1	CASSQDTGGGNQPQHF
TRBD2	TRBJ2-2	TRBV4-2	CASSQSGTEAGELFF
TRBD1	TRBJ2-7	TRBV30	CAWSVLGTGGEQYF
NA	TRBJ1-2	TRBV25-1	CASSSRENYGYTF
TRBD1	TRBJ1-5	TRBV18	CASSPGTGHHQPQHF
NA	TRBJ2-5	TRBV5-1	CASSPRGAVQETQYF
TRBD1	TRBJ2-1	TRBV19	CASSRDRGYNEQFF
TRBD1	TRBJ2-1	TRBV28	CASRQGDRVLYEQFF
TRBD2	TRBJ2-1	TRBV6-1	CASSAFSGSSNEQFF
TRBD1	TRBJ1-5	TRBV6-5	CASSHSSGGDQPQHF
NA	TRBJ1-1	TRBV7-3	CASSLLGANTEAFF
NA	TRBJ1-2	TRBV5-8	CAIPSRVPGRYGYTF
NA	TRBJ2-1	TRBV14	CASSYGTTNEQFF
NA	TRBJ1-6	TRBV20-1	CSARRQGPPLHF
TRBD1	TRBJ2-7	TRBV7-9	CASSFRDRGNSRRSYEQYF
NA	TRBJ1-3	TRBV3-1	CASSQVAGVKEYF
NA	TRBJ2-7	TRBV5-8	CASSLVGTAYEQYF
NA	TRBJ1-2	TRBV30	CAWSVGIYGYTF
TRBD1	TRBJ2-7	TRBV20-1	CSARDSGTGGFYEQYF
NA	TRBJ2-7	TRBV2	CASSGQLSYEQYF
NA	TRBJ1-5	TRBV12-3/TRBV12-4	CASSFERNQGQHF
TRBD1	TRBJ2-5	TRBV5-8	CASSKGQGVIEETQYF